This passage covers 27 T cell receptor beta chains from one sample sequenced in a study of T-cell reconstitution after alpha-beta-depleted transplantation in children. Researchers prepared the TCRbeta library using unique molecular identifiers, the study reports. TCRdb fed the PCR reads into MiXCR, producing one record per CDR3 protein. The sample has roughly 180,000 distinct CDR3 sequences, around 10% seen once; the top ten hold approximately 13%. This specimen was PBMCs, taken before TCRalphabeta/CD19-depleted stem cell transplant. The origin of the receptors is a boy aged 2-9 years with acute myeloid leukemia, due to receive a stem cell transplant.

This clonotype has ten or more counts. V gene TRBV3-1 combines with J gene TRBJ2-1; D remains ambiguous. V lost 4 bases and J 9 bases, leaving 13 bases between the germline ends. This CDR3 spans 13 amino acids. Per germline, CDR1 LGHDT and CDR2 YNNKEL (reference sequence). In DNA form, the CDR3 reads TGTGCCAGCAGCCGACGTAGTGAATTTGAGCAGTTCTTC. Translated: CASSRRSEFEQFF.

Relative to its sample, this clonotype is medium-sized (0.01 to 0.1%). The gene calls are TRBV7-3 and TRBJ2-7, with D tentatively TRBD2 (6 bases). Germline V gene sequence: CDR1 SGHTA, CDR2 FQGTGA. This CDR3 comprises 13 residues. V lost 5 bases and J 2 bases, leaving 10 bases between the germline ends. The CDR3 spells CASSRGLPYEQYV. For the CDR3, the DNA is TGTGCCAGCAGCCGCGGACTACCCTACGAGCAGTACGTC.

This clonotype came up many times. Here the CDR3 reads CSASGGTPYEQYF. The CDR3 DNA is TGCAGTGCTAGCGGGGGGACTCCCTACGAGCAGTACTTC. The V and J genes are TRBV20-1 and TRBJ2-7; 7 bases fit TRBD2. The germline V gene has CDR1 DFQATT and CDR2 SNEGSKA (reference sequence). V gave up 3 bases and J gave up 2 bases; unmatched junction bases: 4. CDR3 length equals 13 residues.

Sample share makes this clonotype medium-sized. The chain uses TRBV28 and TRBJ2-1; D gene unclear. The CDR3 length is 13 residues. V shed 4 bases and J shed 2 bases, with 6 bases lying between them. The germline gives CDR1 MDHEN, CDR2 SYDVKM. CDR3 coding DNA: TGTGCCAGCAGTTCCCAAACCTACAATGAGCAGTTCTTC. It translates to CASSSQTYNEQFF.

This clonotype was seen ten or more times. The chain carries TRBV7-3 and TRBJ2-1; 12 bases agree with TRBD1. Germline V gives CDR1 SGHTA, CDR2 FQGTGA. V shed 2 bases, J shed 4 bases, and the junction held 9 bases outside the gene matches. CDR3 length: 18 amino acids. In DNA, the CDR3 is TGTGCCAGCAGCTTAGGTTTTAGGGGACAGGGGGCTTACAATGAGCAGTTCTTC. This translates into CASSLGFRGQGAYNEQFF.

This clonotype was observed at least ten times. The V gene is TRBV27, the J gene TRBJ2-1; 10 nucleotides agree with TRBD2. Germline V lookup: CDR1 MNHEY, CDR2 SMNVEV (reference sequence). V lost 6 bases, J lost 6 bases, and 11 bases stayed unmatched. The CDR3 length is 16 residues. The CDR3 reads CASSLPGASGSNEQFF. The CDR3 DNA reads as TGTGCCAGCAGCCTACCCGGGGCTAGCGGGAGCAATGAGCAGTTCTTC.

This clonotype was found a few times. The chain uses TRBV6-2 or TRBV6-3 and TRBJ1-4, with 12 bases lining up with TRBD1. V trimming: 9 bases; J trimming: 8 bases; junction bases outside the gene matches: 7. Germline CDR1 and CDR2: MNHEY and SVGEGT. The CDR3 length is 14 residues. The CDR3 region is CASRGTGGYEKLFF. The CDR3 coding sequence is TGTGCCAGTCGCGGGACAGGGGGCTACGAAAAACTGTTTTTT.

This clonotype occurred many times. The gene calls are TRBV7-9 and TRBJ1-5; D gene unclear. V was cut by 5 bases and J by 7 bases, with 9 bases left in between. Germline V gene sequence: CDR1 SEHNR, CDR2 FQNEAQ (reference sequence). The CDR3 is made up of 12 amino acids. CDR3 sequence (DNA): TGTGCCAGCAGCCAAGAAAAACAGCCCCAGCATTTT. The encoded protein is CASSQEKQPQHF.

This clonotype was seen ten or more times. The CDR3 here is CSARVGISGDAFGEQFF. The CDR3 DNA is TGCAGTGCTAGAGTGGGAATTAGCGGCGACGCTTTCGGTGAGCAGTTCTTC. The V call is TRBV20-1, the J call TRBJ2-1; TRBD2 might be the D (6 bases). CDR1 and CDR2 from the germline V gene are DFQATT and SNEGSKA (reference sequence). V was clipped by 1 base and J by 9 bases, with 25 bases between them. This CDR3 region has 17 residues.

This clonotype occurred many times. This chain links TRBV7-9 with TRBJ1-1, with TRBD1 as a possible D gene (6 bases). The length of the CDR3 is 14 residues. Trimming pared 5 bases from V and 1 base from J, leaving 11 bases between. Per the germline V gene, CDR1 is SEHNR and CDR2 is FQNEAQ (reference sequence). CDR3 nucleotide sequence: TGTGCCAGCAGCATGGGACACCAGAACACTGAAGCTTTCTTT. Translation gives CASSMGHQNTEAFF.

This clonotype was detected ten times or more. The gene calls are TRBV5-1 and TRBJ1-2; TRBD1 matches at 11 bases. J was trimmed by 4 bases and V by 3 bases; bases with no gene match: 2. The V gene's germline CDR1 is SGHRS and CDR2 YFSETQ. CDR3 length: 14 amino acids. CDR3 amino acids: CASSWTGGAYGYTF. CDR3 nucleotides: TGCGCCAGCAGCTGGACAGGGGGCGCCTATGGCTACACCTTC.

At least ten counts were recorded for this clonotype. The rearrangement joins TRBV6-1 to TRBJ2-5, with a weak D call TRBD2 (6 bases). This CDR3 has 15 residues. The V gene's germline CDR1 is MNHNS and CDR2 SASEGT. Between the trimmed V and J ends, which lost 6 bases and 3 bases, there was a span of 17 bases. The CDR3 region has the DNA TGTGCCAGCAGCCGCATAGGCAGGGAGGAAGAGACCCAGTACTTC. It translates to CASSRIGREEETQYF.

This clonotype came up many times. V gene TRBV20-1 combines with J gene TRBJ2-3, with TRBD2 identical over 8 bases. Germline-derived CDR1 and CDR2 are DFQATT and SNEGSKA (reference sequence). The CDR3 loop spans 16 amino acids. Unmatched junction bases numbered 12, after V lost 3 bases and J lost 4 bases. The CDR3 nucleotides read TGCAGTGCTAGCGTGGTTTCGGGGGGGGCGTCAGATACGCAGTATTTT. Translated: CSASVVSGGASDTQYF.

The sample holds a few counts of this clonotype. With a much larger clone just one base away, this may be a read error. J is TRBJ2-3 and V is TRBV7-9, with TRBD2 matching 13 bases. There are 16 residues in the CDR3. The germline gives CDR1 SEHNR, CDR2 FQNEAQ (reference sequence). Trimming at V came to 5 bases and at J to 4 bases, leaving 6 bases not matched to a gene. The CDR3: CASSTGLAGVADTQYF. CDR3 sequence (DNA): TGTGCCAGCAGCACCGGACTAGCGGGAGTTGCAGATACGCAGTATTTT.

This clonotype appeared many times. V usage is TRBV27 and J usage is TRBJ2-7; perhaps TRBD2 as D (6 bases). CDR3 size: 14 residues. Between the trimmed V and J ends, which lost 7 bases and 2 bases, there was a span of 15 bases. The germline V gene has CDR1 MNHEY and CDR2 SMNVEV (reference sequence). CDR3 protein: CASTESSGAYEQYF. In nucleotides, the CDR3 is TGTGCCAGCACCGAAAGTAGCGGAGCCTACGAGCAGTACTTC.

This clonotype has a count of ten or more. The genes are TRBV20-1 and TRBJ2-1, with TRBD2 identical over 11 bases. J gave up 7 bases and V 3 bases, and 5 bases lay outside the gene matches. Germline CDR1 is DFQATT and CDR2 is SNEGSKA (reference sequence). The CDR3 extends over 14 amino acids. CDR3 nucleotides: TGCAGTGCTAGTGTACTAGCGGGAGTGAATGAGCAGTTCTTC. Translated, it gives CSASVLAGVNEQFF.

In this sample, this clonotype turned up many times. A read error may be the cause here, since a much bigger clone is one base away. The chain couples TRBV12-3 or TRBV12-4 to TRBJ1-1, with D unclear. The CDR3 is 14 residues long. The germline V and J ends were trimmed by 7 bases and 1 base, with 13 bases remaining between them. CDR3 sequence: CASNLRVGNTEAFF. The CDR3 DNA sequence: TGTGCCAGCAACCTCCGGGTGGGGAACACTGAAGCTTTCTTT.

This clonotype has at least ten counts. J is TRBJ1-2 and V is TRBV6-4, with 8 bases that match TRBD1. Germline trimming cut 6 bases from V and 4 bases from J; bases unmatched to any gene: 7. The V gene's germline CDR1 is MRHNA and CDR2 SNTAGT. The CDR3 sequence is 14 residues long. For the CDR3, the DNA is TGTGCCAGCAGGATGGACAGGGCCTTCTATGGCTACACCTTC. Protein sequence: CASRMDRAFYGYTF.

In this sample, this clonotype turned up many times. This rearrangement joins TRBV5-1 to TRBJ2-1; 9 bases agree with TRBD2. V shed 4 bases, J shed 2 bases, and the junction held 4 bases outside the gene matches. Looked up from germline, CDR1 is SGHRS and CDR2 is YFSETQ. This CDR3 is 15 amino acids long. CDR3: CASSPAGGTYNEQFF. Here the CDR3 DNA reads TGCGCCAGCAGCCCCGCGGGGGGGACCTACAATGAGCAGTTCTTC.

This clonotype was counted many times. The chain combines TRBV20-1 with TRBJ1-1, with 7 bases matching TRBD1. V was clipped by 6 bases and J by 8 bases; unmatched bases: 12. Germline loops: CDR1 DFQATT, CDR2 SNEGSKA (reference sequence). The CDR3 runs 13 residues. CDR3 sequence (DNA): TGCAGTGCCGCTACCTCGGGACAGACGGAAGCTTTCTTT. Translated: CSAATSGQTEAFF.

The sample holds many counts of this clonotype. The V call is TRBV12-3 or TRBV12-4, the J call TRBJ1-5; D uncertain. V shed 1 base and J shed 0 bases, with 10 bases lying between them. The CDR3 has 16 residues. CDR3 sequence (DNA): TGTGCCAGCAGTTTAGGGACTCGGGATAGCAATCAGCCCCAGCATTTT. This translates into CASSLGTRDSNQPQHF.

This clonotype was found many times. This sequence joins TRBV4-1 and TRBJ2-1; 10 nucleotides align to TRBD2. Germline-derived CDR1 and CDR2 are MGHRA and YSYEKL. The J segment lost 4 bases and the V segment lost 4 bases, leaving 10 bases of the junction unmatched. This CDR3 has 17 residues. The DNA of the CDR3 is TGCGCCAGCAGCCCTTCGCCCGGGACTAGCGATTACAATGAGCAGTTCTTC. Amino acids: CASSPSPGTSDYNEQFF.

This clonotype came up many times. The CDR3 DNA reads as TGCGCCAGCAGCCCCGATTCCGGGTACTCCTACGAGCAGTACGTC. This sequence encodes CASSPDSGYSYEQYV. This chain links TRBV4-1 with TRBJ2-7; D unresolved. Germline V gene lookup returns CDR1 MGHRA and CDR2 YSYEKL. This CDR3 is built from 15 residues. Trimming stripped 4 bases from V and 0 bases from J, with 13 bases between.

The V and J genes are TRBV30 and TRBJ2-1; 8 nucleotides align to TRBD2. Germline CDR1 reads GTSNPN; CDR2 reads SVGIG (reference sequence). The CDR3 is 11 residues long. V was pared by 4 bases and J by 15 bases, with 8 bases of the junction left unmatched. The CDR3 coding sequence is TGTGCCTGGACCGTGACTAGCGACGTGTTCTTC. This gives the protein CAWTVTSDVFF.

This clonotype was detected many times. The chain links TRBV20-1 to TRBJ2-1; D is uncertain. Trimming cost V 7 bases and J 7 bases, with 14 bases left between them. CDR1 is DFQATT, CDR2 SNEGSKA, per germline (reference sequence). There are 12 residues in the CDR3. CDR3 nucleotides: TGCAGTGGGCACCAGCTAGGGAATGAGCAGTTCTTC. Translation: CSGHQLGNEQFF.

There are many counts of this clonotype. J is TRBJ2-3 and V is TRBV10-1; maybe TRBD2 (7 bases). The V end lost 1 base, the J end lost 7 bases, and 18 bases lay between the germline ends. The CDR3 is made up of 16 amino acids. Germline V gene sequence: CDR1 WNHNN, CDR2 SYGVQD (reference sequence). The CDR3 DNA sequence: TGCGCCAGCAGTGAGTGGGGGGGCGCGGAAGACCATACGCAGTATTTT. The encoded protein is CASSEWGGAEDHTQYF.

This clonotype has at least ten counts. The CDR3 coding sequence is TGTGCCAGCAGCCAAGATTCCGGGGGGGGCTACAATGAGCAGTTCTTC. It yields the protein CASSQDSGGGYNEQFF. J is TRBJ2-1 and V is TRBV4-2; 8 positions match TRBD2. In germline, CDR1 is LGHNA, CDR2 YNFKEQ. Germline trimming cut 0 bases from V and 3 bases from J; bases unmatched to any gene: 4. The CDR3 has 16 residues.